A selection of T cell receptor beta chains follows, all from one sample in a study of neurological immune-mediated disorders. One entry per CDR3 protein results from TCRdb running MiXCR on the 5' RACE reads. The data show approximately 30,000 distinct CDR3 sequences, 5.5% to 7% seen once. The specimen was CD4+ T cells from blood. These receptors all come from a woman aged 45-59 years in good health. The CDR3 runs from the conserved cysteine through the conserved F or W. The order of the fields is CDR3 DNA, CDR3 protein, clone size, V gene, D gene, J gene. D genes are given only for firm matches. Size is stated as how often the clone was seen (once, few, many) or a class if it is expanded.

TGCAGTGCTACCCGCGGGGAGAGCAATCAGCCCCAGCATTTT	CSATRGESNQPQHF	many	TRBV20-1	NA	TRBJ1-5
TGTGCCAGCAGCGCCGGGACAGGGAGCTCCTACAATGAGCAGTTCTTC	CASSAGTGSSYNEQFF	many	TRBV9	TRBD1	TRBJ2-1
TGTGCCAGCAGCGTAGGGGTTAGCACTGAAGCTTTCTTT	CASSVGVSTEAFF	many	TRBV9	NA	TRBJ1-1
TGTGCCAGCGCCTGGGGGTCCGGGGAGCTGTTTTTT	CASAWGSGELFF	many	TRBV7-2	NA	TRBJ2-2
TGTGCCAGCAGCCTGGGACAGGGTGAGGCCGGGGAGCTGTTTTTT	CASSLGQGEAGELFF	many	TRBV6-6	TRBD1	TRBJ2-2
TGCAGTGCTAGAGAACGGGAAACGTCAGATACGCAGTATTTT	CSARERETSDTQYF	many	TRBV20-1	NA	TRBJ2-3
TGTGCCAGCAGTTTACACGGCAGGATTAATTCACCCCTCCACTTT	CASSLHGRINSPLHF	many	TRBV28	NA	TRBJ1-6
TGTGCCAGCAGCTTAGAACCGGGGCCAAACAATGAGCAGTTCTTC	CASSLEPGPNNEQFF	many	TRBV11-2	NA	TRBJ2-1
TGTGCCATCAGTGACAGGGAGACCCAGTACTTC	CAISDRETQYF	many	TRBV10-3	NA	TRBJ2-5
TGCGCCAGCAGCTTGGCCAGGCAGGGGGCAGATACGCAGTATTTT	CASSLARQGADTQYF	many	TRBV5-1	TRBD1	TRBJ2-3
TGCAGCGTCCTGGGTACAGCGAACACTGAAGCTTTCTTT	CSVLGTANTEAFF	many	TRBV29-1	NA	TRBJ1-1
TGTGCCAGCAGTTTTTCAGGGTCGGGTAGAGGCAATGAAAAACTGTTTTTT	CASSFSGSGRGNEKLFF	few	TRBV27	NA	TRBJ1-4
TGTGCCAGCAGCCCCAGTGGTAATACGCAGTATTTT	CASSPSGNTQYF	many	TRBV11-2	NA	TRBJ2-3
TGTGCCACCAGTGATGGGTCCTATGGCTACACCTTC	CATSDGSYGYTF	many	TRBV24-1	NA	TRBJ1-2
TGTGCCAGCAGCCAAGAGAATGGGACTAGCGAAAACATTCAGTACTTC	CASSQENGTSENIQYF	many	TRBV3-1	TRBD2	TRBJ2-4
TGTGCCAGCAGCCCTATACAGGGACCTGGGGCCAACGTCCTGACTTTC	CASSPIQGPGANVLTF	medium-sized	TRBV27	NA	TRBJ2-6